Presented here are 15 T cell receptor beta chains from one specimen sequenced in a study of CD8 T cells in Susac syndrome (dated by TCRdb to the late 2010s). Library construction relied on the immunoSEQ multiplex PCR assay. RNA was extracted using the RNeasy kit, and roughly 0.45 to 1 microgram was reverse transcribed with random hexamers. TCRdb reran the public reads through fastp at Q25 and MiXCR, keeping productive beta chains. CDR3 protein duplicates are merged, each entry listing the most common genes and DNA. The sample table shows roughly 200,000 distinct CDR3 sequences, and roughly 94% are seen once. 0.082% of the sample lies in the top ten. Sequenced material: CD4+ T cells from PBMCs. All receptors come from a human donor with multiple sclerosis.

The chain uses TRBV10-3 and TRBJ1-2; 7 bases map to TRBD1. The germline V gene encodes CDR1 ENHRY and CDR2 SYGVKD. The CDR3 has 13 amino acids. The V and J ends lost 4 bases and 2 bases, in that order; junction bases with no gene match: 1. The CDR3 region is CAISGQGNYGYTF. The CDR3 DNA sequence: TGTGCCATCAGTGGACAGGGCAACTATGGCTACACCTTC.

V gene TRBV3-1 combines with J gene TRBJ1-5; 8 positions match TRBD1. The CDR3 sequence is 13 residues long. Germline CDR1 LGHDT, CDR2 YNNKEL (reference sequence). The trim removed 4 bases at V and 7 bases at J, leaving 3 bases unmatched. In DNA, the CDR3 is TGTGCCAGCAGCCGGACAGGGTGGCAGCCCCAGCATTTT. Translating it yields CASSRTGWQPQHF. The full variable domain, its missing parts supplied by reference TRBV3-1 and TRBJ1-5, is DTAVSQTPKYLVTQMGNDKSIKCEQNLGHDTMYWYKQDSKKFLKIMFSYNNKELIINETVPNRFSPKSPDKAHLNLHINSLELGDSAVYFCASSRTGWQPQHFGDGTRLSIL.

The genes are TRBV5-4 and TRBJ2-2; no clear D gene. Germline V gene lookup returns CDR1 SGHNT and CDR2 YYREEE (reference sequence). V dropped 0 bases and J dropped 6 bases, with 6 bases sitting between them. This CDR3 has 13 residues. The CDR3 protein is CASSLAQAGELFF. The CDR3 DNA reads TGTGCCAGCAGCTTGGCCCAGGCCGGGGAGCTGTTTTTT.

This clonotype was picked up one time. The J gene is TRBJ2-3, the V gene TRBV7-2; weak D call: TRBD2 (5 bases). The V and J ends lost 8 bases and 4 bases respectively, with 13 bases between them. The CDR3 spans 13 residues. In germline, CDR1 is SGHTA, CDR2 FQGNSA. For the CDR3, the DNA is TGTGCCAGCGGACTTCTAGCAGCAGATACGCAGTATTTT. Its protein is CASGLLAADTQYF.

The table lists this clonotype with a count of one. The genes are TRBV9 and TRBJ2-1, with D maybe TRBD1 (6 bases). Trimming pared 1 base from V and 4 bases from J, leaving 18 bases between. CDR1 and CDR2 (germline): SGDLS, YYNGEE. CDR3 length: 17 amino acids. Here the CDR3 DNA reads TGTGCCAGCAGCGTATACACAACAGGGAAGGGGTACAATGAGCAGTTCTTC. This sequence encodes CASSVYTTGKGYNEQFF.

The CDR3 DNA reads as TGTGCCTGGAGTGTATCGCGGTACCAAGAGACCCAGTACTTC. Translated, it gives CAWSVSRYQETQYF. The chain employs TRBV30 and TRBJ2-5, with D uncertain. The germline CDR1 and CDR2 sequences are GTSNPN and SVGIG (reference sequence). Deletions cut 0 bases from V and 0 bases from J, with 8 bases between. The CDR3 length is 14 residues. Together with reference TRBV30 and TRBJ2-5, the CDR3 gives the full variable domain: SQTIHQWPATLVQPVGSPLSLECTVEGTSNPNLYWYRQAAGRGLQLLFYSVGIGQISSEVPQNLSASRPQDRQFILSSKKLLLSDSGFYLCAWSVSRYQETQYFGPGTRLLVL.

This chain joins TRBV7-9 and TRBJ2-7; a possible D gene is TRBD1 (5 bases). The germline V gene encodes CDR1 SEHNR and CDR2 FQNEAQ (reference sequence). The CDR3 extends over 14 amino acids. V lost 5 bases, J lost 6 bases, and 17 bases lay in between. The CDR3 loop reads CASSTRREVSEQYV. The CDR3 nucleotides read TGTGCCAGCAGCACCCGCAGGGAAGTCAGCGAGCAGTACGTC.

CDR3 in DNA: TGTGCCAGCAGCTCTAGCAGGGCCGCTGGTGGCTACACCTTC. Protein product: CASSSSRAAGGYTF. The chain recombines TRBV3-1 with TRBJ1-2, with a tentative D call TRBD1 (5 bases). V was shortened by 5 bases and J by 7 bases, with 17 bases between the two germline ends. CDR3 length equals 14 residues. CDR1 is LGHDT and CDR2 is YNNKEL in the germline V gene (reference sequence).

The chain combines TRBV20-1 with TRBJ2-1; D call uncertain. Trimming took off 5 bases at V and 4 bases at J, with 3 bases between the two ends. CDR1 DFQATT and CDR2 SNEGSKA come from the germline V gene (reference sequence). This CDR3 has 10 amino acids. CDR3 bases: TGCAGTGCTTTTTACAATGAGCAGTTCTTC. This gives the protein CSAFYNEQFF.

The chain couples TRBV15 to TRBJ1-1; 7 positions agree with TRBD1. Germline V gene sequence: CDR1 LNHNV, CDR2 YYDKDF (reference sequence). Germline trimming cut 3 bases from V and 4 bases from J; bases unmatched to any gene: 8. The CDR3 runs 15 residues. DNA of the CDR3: TGTGCCACCAGCAGGAGGACAGGTTGGGGCACTGAAGCTTTCTTT. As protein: CATSRRTGWGTEAFF. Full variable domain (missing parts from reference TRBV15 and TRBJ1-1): DAMVIQNPRYQVTQFGKPVTLSCSQTLNHNVMYWYQQKSSQAPKLLFHYYDKDFNNEADTPDNFQSRRPNTSFCFLDIRSPGLGDTAMYLCATSRRTGWGTEAFFGQGTRLTVV.

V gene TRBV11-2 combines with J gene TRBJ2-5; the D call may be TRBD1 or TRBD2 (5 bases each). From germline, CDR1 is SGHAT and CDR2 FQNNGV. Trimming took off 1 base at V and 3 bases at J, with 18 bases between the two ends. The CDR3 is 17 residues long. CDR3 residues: CASSLGGVQPAKETQYF. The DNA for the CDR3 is TGTGCCAGCAGCTTAGGAGGGGTCCAGCCGGCAAAAGAGACCCAGTACTTC.

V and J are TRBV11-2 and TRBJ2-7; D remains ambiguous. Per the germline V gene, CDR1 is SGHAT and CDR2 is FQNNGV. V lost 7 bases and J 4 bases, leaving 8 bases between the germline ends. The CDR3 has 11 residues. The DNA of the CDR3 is TGTGCCAGCACTAACAAGTACGAGCAGTACTTC. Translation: CASTNKYEQYF.

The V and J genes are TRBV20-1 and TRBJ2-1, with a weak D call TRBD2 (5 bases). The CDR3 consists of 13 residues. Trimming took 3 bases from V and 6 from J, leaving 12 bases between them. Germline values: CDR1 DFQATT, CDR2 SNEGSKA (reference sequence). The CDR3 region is CSARWVRGNEQFF. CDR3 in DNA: TGCAGTGCTAGGTGGGTCCGGGGCAATGAGCAGTTCTTC.

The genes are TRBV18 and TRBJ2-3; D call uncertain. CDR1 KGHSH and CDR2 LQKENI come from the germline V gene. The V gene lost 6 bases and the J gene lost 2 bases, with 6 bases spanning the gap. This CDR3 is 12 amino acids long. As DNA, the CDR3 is TGTGCCAGCTCCCCAATCACAGATACGCAGTATTTT. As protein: CASSPITDTQYF.

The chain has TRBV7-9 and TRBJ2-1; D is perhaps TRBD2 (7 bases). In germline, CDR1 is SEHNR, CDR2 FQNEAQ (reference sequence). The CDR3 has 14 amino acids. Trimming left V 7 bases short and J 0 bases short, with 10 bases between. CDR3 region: CASMAGASYNEQFF. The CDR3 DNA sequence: TGTGCCAGCATGGCGGGGGCCTCCTACAATGAGCAGTTCTTC.